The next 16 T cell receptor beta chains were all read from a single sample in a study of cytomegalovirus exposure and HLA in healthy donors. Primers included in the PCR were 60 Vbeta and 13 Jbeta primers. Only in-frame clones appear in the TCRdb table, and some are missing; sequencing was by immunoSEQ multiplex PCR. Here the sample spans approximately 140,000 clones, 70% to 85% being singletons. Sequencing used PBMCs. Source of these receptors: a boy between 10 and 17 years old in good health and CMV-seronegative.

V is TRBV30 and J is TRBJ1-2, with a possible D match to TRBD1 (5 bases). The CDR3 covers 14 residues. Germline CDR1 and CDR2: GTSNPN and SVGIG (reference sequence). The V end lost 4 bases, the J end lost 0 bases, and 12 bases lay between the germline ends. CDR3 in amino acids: CAWTRTPANYGYTF. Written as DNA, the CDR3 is TGTGCCTGGACCAGGACACCCGCTAACTATGGCTACACCTTC.

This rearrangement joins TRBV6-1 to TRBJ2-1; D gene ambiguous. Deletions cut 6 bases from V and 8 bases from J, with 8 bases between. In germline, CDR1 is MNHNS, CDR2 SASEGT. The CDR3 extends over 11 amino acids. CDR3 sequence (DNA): TGTGCCAGCAGGTTCTATGATGAGCAGTTCTTC. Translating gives CASRFYDEQFF.

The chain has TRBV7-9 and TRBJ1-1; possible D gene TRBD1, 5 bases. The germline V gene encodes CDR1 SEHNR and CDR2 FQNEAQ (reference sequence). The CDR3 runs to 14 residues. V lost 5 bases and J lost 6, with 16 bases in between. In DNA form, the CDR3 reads TGTGCCAGCAGCCCTAGGGCTGGGGGGGCTGAAGCTTTCTTT. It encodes CASSPRAGGAEAFF.

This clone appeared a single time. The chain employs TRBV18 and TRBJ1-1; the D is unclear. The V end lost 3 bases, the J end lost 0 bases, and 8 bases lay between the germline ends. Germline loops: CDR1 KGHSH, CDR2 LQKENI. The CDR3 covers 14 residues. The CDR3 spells CASSPRGVNTEAFF. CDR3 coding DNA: TGTGCCAGCTCACCCCGGGGTGTGAACACTGAAGCTTTCTTT.

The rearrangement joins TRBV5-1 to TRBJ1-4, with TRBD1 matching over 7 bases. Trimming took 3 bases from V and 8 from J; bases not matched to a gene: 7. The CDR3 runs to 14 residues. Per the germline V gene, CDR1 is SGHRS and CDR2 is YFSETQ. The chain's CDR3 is CASSSTGEGEKLFF. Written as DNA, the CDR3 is TGCGCCAGCAGCTCCACAGGGGAAGGCGAAAAACTGTTTTTT. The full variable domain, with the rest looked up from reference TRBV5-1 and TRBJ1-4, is KAGVTQTPRYLIKTRGQQVTLSCSPISGHRSVSWYQQTPGQGLQFLFEYFSETQRNKGNFPGRFSGRQFSNSRSEMNVSTLELGDSALYLCASSSTGEGEKLFFGSGTQLSVL.

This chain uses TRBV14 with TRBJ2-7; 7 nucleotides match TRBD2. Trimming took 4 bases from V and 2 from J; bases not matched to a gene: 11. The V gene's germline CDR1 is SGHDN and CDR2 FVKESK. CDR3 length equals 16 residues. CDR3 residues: CASSPAEGLVAYEQYF. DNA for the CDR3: TGTGCCAGCAGCCCCGCGGAAGGACTAGTCGCCTACGAGCAGTACTTC.

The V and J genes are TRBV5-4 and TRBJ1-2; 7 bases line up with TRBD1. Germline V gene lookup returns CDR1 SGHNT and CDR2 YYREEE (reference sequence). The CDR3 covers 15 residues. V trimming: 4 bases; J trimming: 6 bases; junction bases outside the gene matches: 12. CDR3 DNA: TGTGCCAGCAGCATCCCCTCCGGGACAGAAAATGGCTACACCTTC. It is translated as CASSIPSGTENGYTF.

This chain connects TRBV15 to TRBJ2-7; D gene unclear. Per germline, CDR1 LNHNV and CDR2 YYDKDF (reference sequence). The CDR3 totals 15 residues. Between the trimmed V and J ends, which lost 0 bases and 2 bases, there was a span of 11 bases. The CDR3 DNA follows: TGTGCCACCAGCAGAGATCCACGGTTGACCTACGAGCAGTACTTC. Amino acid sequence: CATSRDPRLTYEQYF.

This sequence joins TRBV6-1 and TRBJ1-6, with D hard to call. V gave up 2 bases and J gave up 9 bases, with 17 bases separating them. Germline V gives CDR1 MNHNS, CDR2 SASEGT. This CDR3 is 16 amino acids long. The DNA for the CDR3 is TGTGCCAGCAGTGAAAGGCCAGGTCTTCCAGGTTCACCCCTCCACTTT. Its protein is CASSERPGLPGSPLHF.

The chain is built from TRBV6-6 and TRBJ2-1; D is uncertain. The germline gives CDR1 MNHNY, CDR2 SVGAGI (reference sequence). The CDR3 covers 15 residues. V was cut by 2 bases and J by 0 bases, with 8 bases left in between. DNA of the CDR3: TGTGCCAGCAGTTACGAAGCAAGCTCCTACAATGAGCAGTTCTTC. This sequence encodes CASSYEASSYNEQFF.

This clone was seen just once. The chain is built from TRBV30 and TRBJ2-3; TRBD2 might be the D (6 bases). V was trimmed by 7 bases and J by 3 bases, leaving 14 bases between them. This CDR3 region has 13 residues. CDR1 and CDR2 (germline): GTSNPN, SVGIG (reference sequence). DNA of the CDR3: TGTGCCTCGTTGACCGGACTAACAGATACGCAGTATTTT. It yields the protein CASLTGLTDTQYF.

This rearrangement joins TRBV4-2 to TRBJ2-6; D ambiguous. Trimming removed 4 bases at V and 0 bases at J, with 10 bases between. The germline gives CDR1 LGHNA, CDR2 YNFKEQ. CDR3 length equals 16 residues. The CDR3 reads CASSPEAPSGANVLTF. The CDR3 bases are TGTGCCAGCAGCCCTGAGGCACCCTCTGGGGCCAACGTCCTGACTTTC.

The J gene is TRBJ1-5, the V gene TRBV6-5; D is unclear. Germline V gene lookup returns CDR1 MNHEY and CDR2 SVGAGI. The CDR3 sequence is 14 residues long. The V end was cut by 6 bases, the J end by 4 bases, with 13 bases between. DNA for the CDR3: TGTGCCAGCAGCCTGAACGTTCGGAATCAGCCCCAGCATTTT. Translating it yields CASSLNVRNQPQHF.

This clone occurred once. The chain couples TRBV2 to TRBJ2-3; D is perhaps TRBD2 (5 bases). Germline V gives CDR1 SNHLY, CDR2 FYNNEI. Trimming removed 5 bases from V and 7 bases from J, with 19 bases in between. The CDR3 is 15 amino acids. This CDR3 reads CASSTASFKGNTQYF. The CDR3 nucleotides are TGTGCCAGCAGTACTGCTAGCTTTAAAGGGAATACGCAGTATTTT.

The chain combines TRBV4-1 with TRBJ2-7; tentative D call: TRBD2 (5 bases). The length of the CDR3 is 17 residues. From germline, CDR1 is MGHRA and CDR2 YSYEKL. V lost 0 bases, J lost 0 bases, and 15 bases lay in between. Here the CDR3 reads CASSQDGGLGSSYEQYF. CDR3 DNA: TGCGCCAGCAGCCAAGATGGCGGCCTTGGGAGCTCCTACGAGCAGTACTTC.

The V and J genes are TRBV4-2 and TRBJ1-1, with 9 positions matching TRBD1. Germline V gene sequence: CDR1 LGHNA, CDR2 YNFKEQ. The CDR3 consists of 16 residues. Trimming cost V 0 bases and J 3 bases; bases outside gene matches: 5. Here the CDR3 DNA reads TGTGCCAGCAGCCAAGAACAGGGGGCAGGGGACACTGAAGCTTTCTTT. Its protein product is CASSQEQGAGDTEAFF.